Each of the 19 T cell receptor beta chains below was sequenced from the same sample in a study of T cells in Graves' hyperthyroidism and ophthalmopathy (dated by TCRdb to between 2018 and 2021). The library relied on multiplex PCR. The sample was run on an Illumina HiSeq 2000. TCR beta CDR3 regions were amplified from RNA transcripts. A first-round RT-PCR of the TCR CDR3 used the HTBI primer set with the Qiagen OneStep RT-PCR kit. Using fastp at Q25 and MiXCR, TCRdb reprocessed the public reads and kept productive beta chains. Each CDR3 protein appears once, grouped with its most common genes and DNA. The sample includes some 720,000 distinct CDR3 sequences, with about a sixth observed a single time. The biggest ten clones account for approximately 8% of the sample. Sequencing was carried out using blood. Receptors were obtained from a man younger than 35 with Graves' hyperthyroidism.

This chain joins TRBV18 and TRBJ1-5, with D maybe TRBD1 (6 bases). V was pared by 0 bases and J by 7 bases, with 13 bases between. Germline CDR1 reads KGHSH; CDR2 reads LQKENI. The CDR3 is 15 residues long. The CDR3 coding sequence is TGTGCCAGCTCACCACCAGGGGGATTTGGCCAGCCCCAGCATTTT. This translates into CASSPPGGFGQPQHF.

This clonotype was seen once. V and J are TRBV20-1 and TRBJ2-5, with 7 nucleotides matching TRBD2. CDR1 and CDR2 from the germline V gene are DFQATT and SNEGSKA (reference sequence). The CDR3 length is 13 residues. V was clipped by 4 bases and J by 5 bases; unmatched bases: 7. In nucleotides, the CDR3 is TGCAGTGCTAATCGGCGGGAGAGCGAGACCCAGTACTTC. Translation gives CSANRRESETQYF.

The chain has TRBV6-2 or TRBV6-3 and TRBJ1-2; D is unresolved. V was trimmed by 2 bases and J by 4 bases, leaving 14 bases between them. The CDR3 is 15 amino acids. Per the germline V gene, CDR1 is MNHEY and CDR2 is SVGEGT. The CDR3 protein is CASSYPRAGGYGYTF. The CDR3 DNA reads TGTGCCAGCAGTTACCCCCGGGCAGGCGGCTATGGCTACACCTTC.

The chain is built from TRBV6-1 and TRBJ2-5, with 7 bases identical to TRBD1. The germline CDR1 and CDR2 sequences are MNHNS and SASEGT. V was pared by 6 bases and J by 2 bases, with 9 bases of the junction left unmatched. The CDR3 contains 15 residues. This CDR3 reads CASRGFGTVQETQYF. CDR3 nucleotide sequence: TGTGCCAGCAGAGGGTTTGGGACAGTACAAGAGACCCAGTACTTC.

The gene calls are TRBV5-8 and TRBJ2-2; D may match TRBD1 or TRBD2 (6 bases each). Trimming cost V 4 bases and J 7 bases, with 11 bases left between them. The germline gives CDR1 SGHTS, CDR2 YDEGEE. The CDR3 is made up of 13 amino acids. The CDR3 region is CASSRRGDGELFF. Here the CDR3 DNA reads TGTGCCAGCAGCCGAAGGGGGGACGGGGAGCTGTTTTTT. Using reference TRBV5-8 and TRBJ2-2 for the parts outside the CDR3, the full variable domain is EAGVTQSPTHLIKTRGQQATLRCSPISGHTSVYWYQQALGLGLQFLLWYDEGEERNRGNFPPRFSGRQFPNYSSELNVNALELEDSALYLCASSRRGDGELFFGEGSRLTVL.

V gene TRBV10-3 combines with J gene TRBJ2-6; D may match TRBD1 or TRBD2 (6 bases each). The germline V gene encodes CDR1 ENHRY and CDR2 SYGVKD. The CDR3 covers 20 residues. V was clipped by 0 bases and J by 1 base, with 19 bases between them. The CDR3 protein is CAISESIYKGGTSGANVLTF. CDR3 DNA: TGTGCCATCAGTGAGTCTATTTACAAGGGGGGAACTTCTGGGGCCAACGTCCTGACTTTC.

This rearrangement joins TRBV7-8 to TRBJ2-1; D possibly corresponds to TRBD2 (5 bases). Germline CDR1 reads SGHVS; CDR2 reads FQNEAQ. CDR3 size: 16 residues. V lost 1 base, J lost 0 bases, and 10 bases lay in between. This chain's CDR3 is CASSLVEGFSYNEQFF. The CDR3 coding sequence is TGTGCCAGCAGCTTAGTTGAGGGATTCTCCTACAATGAGCAGTTCTTC.

The chain uses TRBV6-1 and TRBJ2-6; TRBD1 aligns across 9 bases. CDR1 and CDR2 from the germline V gene are MNHNS and SASEGT. V gave up 5 bases and J gave up 0 bases; unmatched junction bases: 8. This CDR3 region has 18 residues. The CDR3: CASSPSGQGISGANVLTF. DNA for the CDR3: TGTGCCAGCAGTCCTTCGGGACAGGGAATCTCTGGGGCCAACGTCCTGACTTTC.

This clonotype came up a few times. CDR3 DNA: TGTGCCGAAAGCTTAGTGGGGGGTAGCGGGAGCCCCGGCTACGAGCAGTACTTC. Translated, it gives CAESLVGGSGSPGYEQYF. The V and J genes are TRBV7-4 and TRBJ2-7; TRBD2 matches at 9 bases. Germline V gives CDR1 SGHVT, CDR2 SQSDAQ. CDR3 length equals 18 residues. Trimming cost V 11 bases and J 3 bases; bases outside gene matches: 23.

In DNA form, the CDR3 reads TGTGCCAGCAGCGCCCAGCCCTTAGCGGCCTCCTACAATGAGCAGTTCTTC. Residues: CASSAQPLAASYNEQFF. This rearrangement joins TRBV9 to TRBJ2-1; the D gene is possibly TRBD2 (6 bases). The CDR3 runs 17 residues. The V gene's germline CDR1 is SGDLS and CDR2 YYNGEE. V lost 3 bases and J lost 0, with 16 bases in between.

At least ten counts were recorded for this clonotype. CDR3 coding DNA: TGTGCCAGCAGCCAAGTCGGGGAACTCCCCTACGAGCAGTACTTC. Its translation: CASSQVGELPYEQYF. The chain uses TRBV3-1 and TRBJ2-7; D might be TRBD2 (5 bases). There are 15 residues in the CDR3. Trimming removed 1 base at V and 2 bases at J, with 12 bases between. Germline assignment: CDR1 LGHDT and CDR2 YNNKEL (reference sequence).

This clonotype showed up just a few times. This sequence joins TRBV12-3 or TRBV12-4 and TRBJ1-1, with a tentative D call TRBD1 (5 bases). Trimming removed 1 base from V and 4 bases from J, with 7 bases in between. This CDR3 contains 13 residues. The CDR3 coding sequence is TGTGCCAGCAGTTTAGTAGGGGTCACTGAAGCTTTCTTT. Translated, it gives CASSLVGVTEAFF.

A few counts support this clonotype. The chain combines TRBV28 with TRBJ2-5; TRBD2 is a possible D gene (6 bases). This CDR3 has 15 residues. Germline CDR1 MDHEN, CDR2 SYDVKM. V was trimmed by 2 bases and J by 4 bases, leaving 14 bases between them. This chain's CDR3 is CASSLPGGRSETQYF. The CDR3 DNA is TGTGCCAGCAGTTTACCCGGGGGTAGATCAGAGACCCAGTACTTC.

This clonotype came up many times. The V gene is TRBV11-3, the J gene TRBJ2-1; 7 bases line up with TRBD2. The CDR3 is made up of 16 amino acids. The V segment lost 3 bases and the J segment 5 bases; nucleotides outside the gene matches: 10. The germline V gene encodes CDR1 SGHNT and CDR2 YENEEA. CDR3 region: CASSLLGGSGNNEQFF. CDR3 DNA sequence: TGTGCCAGCAGCTTGTTGGGCGGGAGTGGCAACAATGAGCAGTTCTTC.

The sample holds many counts of this clonotype. CDR3 DNA sequence: TGTGCCTGGAGTTTGACCCGGGAGAGTACGCAGTATTTT. Its translation: CAWSLTRESTQYF. V and J are TRBV30 and TRBJ2-3; tentative D call: TRBD2 (6 bases). The CDR3 contains 13 residues. The ends were cut back, 2 bases at V and 8 bases at J, with 14 bases in the middle. The V gene's germline CDR1 is GTSNPN and CDR2 SVGIG (reference sequence).

This clonotype was seen ten or more times. The V call is TRBV9, the J call TRBJ2-7; D perhaps matches TRBD2 (6 bases). The CDR3 has 14 amino acids. The germline CDR1 and CDR2 sequences are SGDLS and YYNGEE. Trimming left V 4 bases short and J 6 bases short, with 17 bases between. The CDR3 here is CASSPWGEYGEQYF. DNA of the CDR3: TGTGCCAGCAGCCCGTGGGGGGAGTACGGCGAGCAGTACTTC.

This clonotype has ten or more counts. The chain recombines TRBV28 with TRBJ2-6, with 8 bases that match TRBD1. The V gene end was trimmed by 5 bases and the J gene end by 0 bases; junction bases not matched to a gene: 3. The germline V gene encodes CDR1 MDHEN and CDR2 SYDVKM. The CDR3 is 16 residues long. For the CDR3, the DNA is TGTGCCAGCAGTCAGGGGGCGCCCTCTGGGGCCAACGTCCTGACTTTC. Amino acid sequence: CASSQGAPSGANVLTF.

This clonotype was recorded at least ten times. The chain recombines TRBV28 with TRBJ2-1; D may correspond to TRBD1 or TRBD2 (5 bases each). CDR1 is MDHEN and CDR2 is SYDVKM in the germline V gene. This CDR3 is 17 amino acids long. Trimming removed 6 bases at V and 0 bases at J, with 18 bases between. CDR3 loop: CASSGAGWGSSYNEQFF. CDR3 in DNA: TGTGCCAGCAGCGGGGCGGGTTGGGGGAGCTCCTACAATGAGCAGTTCTTC.

CDR3 coding DNA: TGCAGTGAAGGGACTAGCGGGAGTGATGAGCAGTTCTTC. Translated: CSEGTSGSDEQFF. The chain employs TRBV20-1 and TRBJ2-1; 14 positions agree with TRBD2. The CDR3 totals 13 residues. CDR1 is DFQATT and CDR2 is SNEGSKA in the germline V gene (reference sequence). The ends lost 7 bases at V and 8 bases at J; junction bases unmatched: 4.